These 7 T cell receptor beta chains originate from one sample sequenced in a study of cytomegalovirus exposure and HLA in healthy donors (dated by TCRdb to about 2017). Library construction relied on the immunoSEQ multiplex PCR assay. A mixture of 60 forward primers for TCR Vbeta segments and 13 reverse primers for TCR Jbeta segments was used in the multiplex PCR. The source is immuneACCESS, and TCRdb retained only in-frame sequences with V and J called. Part of the clones is not carried over; for the studies checked, unresolved V genes explain less than half of this, and the remainder is unexplained. In this sample the table shows around 200,000 clones, 75% to 85% of which occur a single time. The ten largest clones add up to 0.6% to 0.7% of the sample. Input material: PBMCs. These receptor sequences come from a boy aged 10-17 years in good health and CMV-seronegative.

The chain is built from TRBV9 and TRBJ2-7, with 8 bases identical to TRBD2. The germline V gene encodes CDR1 SGDLS and CDR2 YYNGEE. This CDR3 has 15 residues. With 4 bases clipped from V and 0 bases from J, the junction kept 6 bases outside the gene matches. CDR3 residues: CASSPGGGNSYEQYF. CDR3 nucleotide sequence: TGTGCCAGCAGCCCCGGGGGGGGCAACTCCTACGAGCAGTACTTC.

V and J are TRBV5-4 and TRBJ2-3, with 8 nucleotides matching TRBD2. The junction had 7 bases not matched to a gene; V was cut back by 1 base and J by 3 bases. The germline V gene encodes CDR1 SGHNT and CDR2 YYREEE (reference sequence). The CDR3 loop spans 16 amino acids. This CDR3 is CASSLFPGLGTDTQYF. CDR3 nucleotide sequence: TGTGCCAGCAGCTTGTTTCCGGGACTAGGGACAGATACGCAGTATTTT.

V is TRBV7-3 and J is TRBJ2-1, with 10 bases that match TRBD2. The CDR3 has 19 residues. Germline V gene data show CDR1 as SGHTA and CDR2 as FQGTGA. V lost 1 base to trimming and J lost 0 bases; unmatched junction nucleotides: 9. CDR3 sequence (DNA): TGTGCCAGCAGCTTAAGAGCCTCGGCTAGCGGGAGCTCCTACAATGAGCAGTTCTTC. Translating gives CASSLRASASGSSYNEQFF.

V is TRBV5-6 and J is TRBJ1-4; the D is unclear. This CDR3 spans 17 amino acids. V lost 0 bases to trimming and J lost 4 bases, with 16 bases between them. Germline V gene data show CDR1 as SGHDT and CDR2 as YYEEEE. For the CDR3, the DNA is TGTGCCAGCAGCTTGGCCGGGGTAGGGCCATTTAATGAAAAACTGTTTTTT. It codes for CASSLAGVGPFNEKLFF.

The J gene is TRBJ2-1, the V gene TRBV30, with 9 bases aligning to TRBD1. This CDR3 is 12 amino acids long. V shed 8 bases and J 8 bases; nucleotides not matched to a gene: 7. Germline values: CDR1 GTSNPN, CDR2 SVGIG (reference sequence). This chain's CDR3 is CAGTGLGDEQFF. As DNA, the CDR3 is TGTGCCGGGACAGGGCTTGGCGATGAGCAGTTCTTC.

The V and J genes are TRBV19 and TRBJ1-1; D is unclear. Germline V gives CDR1 LNHDA, CDR2 SQIVND (reference sequence). Trimming left V 0 bases short and J 10 bases short, with 15 bases between. The length of the CDR3 is 14 residues. The CDR3 coding sequence is TGTGCCAGTAGTATAGAAATTCGAAGAGGTTTAGCTTTCTTT. Translation: CASSIEIRRGLAFF.

The rearrangement links TRBV6-5 to TRBJ1-1, with 11 bases fitting TRBD1. The length of the CDR3 is 13 residues. Per germline, CDR1 MNHEY and CDR2 SVGAGI. With V trimmed by 4 bases and J by 8 bases, 3 bases remained unmatched. For the CDR3, the DNA is TGTGCCAGCAGTTGGACAGGGGGCTGGGAAGCTTTCTTT. It translates to CASSWTGGWEAFF.